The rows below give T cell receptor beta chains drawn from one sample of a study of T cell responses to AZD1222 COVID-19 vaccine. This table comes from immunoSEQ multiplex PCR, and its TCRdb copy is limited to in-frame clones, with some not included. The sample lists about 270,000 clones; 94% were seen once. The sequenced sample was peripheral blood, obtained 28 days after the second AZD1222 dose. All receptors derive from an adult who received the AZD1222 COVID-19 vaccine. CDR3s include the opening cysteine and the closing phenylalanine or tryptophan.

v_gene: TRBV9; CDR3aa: CASSVAGAYEQYF
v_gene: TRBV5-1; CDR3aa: CASSLGGTGNTIYF
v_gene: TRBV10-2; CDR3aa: CASSESILIYEQYF
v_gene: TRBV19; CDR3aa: CASNHNTNYGYTF
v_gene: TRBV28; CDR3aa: CASSTGGKLFF
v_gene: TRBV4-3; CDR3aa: CASSQDSTGQPQHF
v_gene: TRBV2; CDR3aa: CASRAYQIVRAPGNEAFF
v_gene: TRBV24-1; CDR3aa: CATISFSKSNYGYTF
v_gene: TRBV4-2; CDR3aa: CASSQTFGSYEQYF
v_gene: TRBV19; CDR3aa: CASRNRGAYSNQPQHF
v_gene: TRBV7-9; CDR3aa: CASSRQGSQETQYF
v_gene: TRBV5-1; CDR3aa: CASSPGVGQGGFEKLFF
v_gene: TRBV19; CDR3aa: CASSLSHRGVYEQYF
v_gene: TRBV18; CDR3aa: CASSPPQGIQADTQYF
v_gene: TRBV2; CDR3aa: CASSEGWQYTSTDTQYF